This entry concerns a single TCR beta chain. This clonotype was counted a few times. Its recognized antigen is unknown. The sample holds no much larger clone one base away, and base qualities are not on file. The junction shows trimming of 4 bases on V and 6 bases on J, plus 18 bases between the germline ends. The CDR3 sequence holds 15 residues, the cysteine and phenylalanine included. Kept here is only the CDR3 DNA, which spans 45 bases and is read in frame from base 1. In the germline V gene (reference sequence), CDR1 corresponds to LGHDT and CDR2 to YNNKEL. This sample is drawn from a study of response to subunit inactivated influenza vaccine (dated by TCRdb to 2017 to 2018). Background on the whole study: To follow how T cells responded to a trivalent subunit inactivated influenza vaccine, the researchers relied on deep quantitative profiling of the T cell receptor repertoire.

Libraries were made using RT-PCR. Sequencing relied on an Illumina HiSeq 2500. Starting from the raw public reads, TCRdb applied fastp trimming at Q25, assembled clones with MiXCR and retained in-frame beta chains. Merged by CDR3 protein, the rows form single entries marked with the most common genes and DNA. The sample contains just under 550,000 distinct CDR3 sequences, roughly 23% of them found a single time. The ten largest clones capture approximately 3% of the sample. Study-level results and caveats: It was suggested by the authors that each seasonal influenza vaccination may recruit only a limited number of new T cells.

These data were also reused for a study on T cells expressing NK-cell markers. Per that second paper: TCR beta cDNA libraries were made by 5'RACE template switching that added a universal primer site and unique molecular identifiers. Three sorted T-cell subsets (CD3+CD56+NKG2C+, CD3+CD56+NKG2C- and CD3+CD56-NKG2C+) from about 8 donors had their TCR beta-chain repertoires profiled. Of the eight sequenced donors, seven were found to be HCMV-seropositive and one was found to be HCMV-seronegative. In several experiments an anti-gammadeltaTCR antibody was added to restrict sorting to alphabetaTCR-expressing T cells. For six donors, the dominant CD3+CD56+NKG2C+ clonotypes were among the top 10 CD8+ clonotypes and accounted for roughly 1.0-7.5% of CD8+ T cells. Those dominant clonotypes were again the most abundant among CD3+CD56-NKG2C+ cells in a handful of donors, at roughly 28.3-60.1%. Whether the expanded NKG2C-expressing T cell clones were specific for HCMV antigens was left unclear. All eight donors whose samples were sequenced were randomly selected healthy volunteers, three of them men and five women. A commercial ELISA kit detecting HCMV-specific IgG in serum was used to determine HCMV serostatus. Ficoll density gradient centrifugation was used to isolate peripheral blood mononuclear cells from blood. CD4+ and CD8+ T cells were isolated from PBMC by magnetic immunoseparation with Miltenyi isolation kits. cDNA synthesis was primed from the TCR beta constant segment, followed by two successive PCR amplification steps. Illumina HiSeq 2000/2500, MiSeq or NextSeq was used to sequence libraries as 2 x 150 bp reads. MIGEC handled demultiplexing of the reads and grouping by UMI, while MiTCR was used to assemble and quantify clonotypes. To remove erroneous sequences, TCR cDNA sequences were retained only when supported by two or more reads. The tcR package was used for downstream repertoire analysis, with clonotypes matched between fractions based on CDR3 nucleotide sequence plus V segment. VDJmatch was used to annotate antigen specificity against VDJdb, with one amino acid substitution in CDR3 permitted.

The specimen comprised CD4+ T cells sorted from PBMCs, sampled roughly 13 days after vaccination. This clonotype was obtained from a man aged 50-59 years who received an inactivated influenza vaccine. Donor details come from another sample of the same person, matched by shared clones. Here the chain combines TRBV3-1 and TRBJ1-1, with the D segment identity uncertain. The CDR3 region reads CASSPSDTIGAEAFF. The bases read TGTGCCAGCAGCCCCTCAGACACCATTGGGGCTGAAGCTTTCTTT.